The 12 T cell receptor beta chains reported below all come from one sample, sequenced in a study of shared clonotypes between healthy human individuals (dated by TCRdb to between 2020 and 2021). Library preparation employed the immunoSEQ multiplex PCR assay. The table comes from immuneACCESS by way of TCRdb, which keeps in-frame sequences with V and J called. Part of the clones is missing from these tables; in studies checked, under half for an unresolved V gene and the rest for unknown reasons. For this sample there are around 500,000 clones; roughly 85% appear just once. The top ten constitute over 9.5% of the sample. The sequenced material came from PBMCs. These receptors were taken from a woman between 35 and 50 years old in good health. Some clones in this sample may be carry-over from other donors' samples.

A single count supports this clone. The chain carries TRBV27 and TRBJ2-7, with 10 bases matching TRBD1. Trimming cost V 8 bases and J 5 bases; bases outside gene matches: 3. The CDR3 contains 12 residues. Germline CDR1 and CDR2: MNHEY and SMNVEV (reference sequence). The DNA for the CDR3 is TGTGCCAGCGGGACAGGGGTCAACGAGCAGTACTTC. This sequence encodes CASGTGVNEQYF.

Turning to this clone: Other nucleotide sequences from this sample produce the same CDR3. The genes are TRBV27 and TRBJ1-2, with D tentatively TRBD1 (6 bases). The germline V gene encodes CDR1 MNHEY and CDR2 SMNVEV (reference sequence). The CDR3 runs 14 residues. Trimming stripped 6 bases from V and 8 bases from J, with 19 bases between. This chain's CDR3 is CASSLGGGVGGYTF. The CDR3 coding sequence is TGTGCCAGCAGCCTTGGGGGCGGTGTAGGCGGCTACACCTTC.

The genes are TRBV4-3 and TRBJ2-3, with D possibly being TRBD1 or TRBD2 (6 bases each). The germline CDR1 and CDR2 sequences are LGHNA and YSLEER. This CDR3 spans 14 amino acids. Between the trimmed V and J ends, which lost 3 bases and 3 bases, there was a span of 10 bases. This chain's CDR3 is CASSQGGWTDTQYF. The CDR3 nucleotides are TGCGCCAGCAGCCAGGGGGGCTGGACAGATACGCAGTATTTT.

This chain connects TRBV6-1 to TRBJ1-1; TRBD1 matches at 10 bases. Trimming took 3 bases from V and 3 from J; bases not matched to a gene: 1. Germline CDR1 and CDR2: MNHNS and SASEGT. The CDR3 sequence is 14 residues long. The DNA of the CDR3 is TGTGCCAGCAGTGATGGGACAGGGGACACTGAAGCTTTCTTT. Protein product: CASSDGTGDTEAFF.

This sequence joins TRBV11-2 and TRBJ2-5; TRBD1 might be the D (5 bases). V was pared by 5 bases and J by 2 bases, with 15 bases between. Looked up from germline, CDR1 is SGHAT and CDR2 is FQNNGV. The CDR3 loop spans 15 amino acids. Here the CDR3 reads CASSARRGPQETQYF. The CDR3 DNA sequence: TGTGCCAGCAGCGCCAGAAGGGGCCCTCAAGAGACCCAGTACTTC. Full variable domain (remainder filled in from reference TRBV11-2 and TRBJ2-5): EAGVAQSPRYKIIEKRQSVAFWCNPISGHATLYWYQQILGQGPKLLIQFQNNGVVDDSQLPKDRFSAERLKGVDSTLKIQPAKLEDSAVYLCASSARRGPQETQYFGPGTRLLVL.

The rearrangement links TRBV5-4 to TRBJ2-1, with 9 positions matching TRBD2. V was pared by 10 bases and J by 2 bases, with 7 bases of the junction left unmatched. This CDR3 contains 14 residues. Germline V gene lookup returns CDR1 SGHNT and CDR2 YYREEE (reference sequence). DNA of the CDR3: TGTGCCGTAACGACTAGCGGAGCCTACAATGAGCAGTTCTTC. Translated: CAVTTSGAYNEQFF.

The CDR3: CASSTGDYGYTF. The CDR3 DNA reads TGTGCCAGTAGTACAGGGGACTATGGCTACACCTTC. V and J are TRBV19 and TRBJ1-2, with D perhaps TRBD1 (6 bases). This CDR3 has 12 residues. Trimming pared 4 bases from V and 3 bases from J, leaving 6 bases between. Germline V gene data show CDR1 as LNHDA and CDR2 as SQIVND (reference sequence).

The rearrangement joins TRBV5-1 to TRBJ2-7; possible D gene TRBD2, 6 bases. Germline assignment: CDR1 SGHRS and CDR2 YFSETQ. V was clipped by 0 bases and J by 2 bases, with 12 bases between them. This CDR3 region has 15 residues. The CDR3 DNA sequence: TGCGCCAGCAGCTTGGTTCTCGGCGGGACCTACGAGCAGTACTTC. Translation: CASSLVLGGTYEQYF.

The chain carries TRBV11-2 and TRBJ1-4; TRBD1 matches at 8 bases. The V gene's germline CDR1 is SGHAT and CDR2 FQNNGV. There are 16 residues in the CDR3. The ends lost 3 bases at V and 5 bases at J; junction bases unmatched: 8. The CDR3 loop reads CASSFRRDRLNEKLFF. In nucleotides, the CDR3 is TGTGCCAGCAGCTTCAGACGGGACAGGCTCAATGAAAAACTGTTTTTT.

CDR3 loop: CASSQDSSGSTDTQYF. Written as DNA, the CDR3 is TGCGCCAGCAGCCAAGATTCCAGCGGGAGCACAGATACGCAGTATTTT. V gene TRBV4-3 combines with J gene TRBJ2-3; a possible D gene is TRBD2 (6 bases). Germline V CDR1 and CDR2: LGHNA, YSLEER. Trimming shortened V by 0 bases and J by 0 bases, and 10 bases separated the two germline ends. The CDR3 is 16 residues long.

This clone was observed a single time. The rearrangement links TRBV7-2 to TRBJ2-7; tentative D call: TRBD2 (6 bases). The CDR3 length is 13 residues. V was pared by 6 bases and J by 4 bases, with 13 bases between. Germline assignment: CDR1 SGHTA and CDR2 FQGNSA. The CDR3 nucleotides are TGTGCCAGCAGGGAGGGCCTTTGGTACGAGCAGTACTTC. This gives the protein CASREGLWYEQYF.

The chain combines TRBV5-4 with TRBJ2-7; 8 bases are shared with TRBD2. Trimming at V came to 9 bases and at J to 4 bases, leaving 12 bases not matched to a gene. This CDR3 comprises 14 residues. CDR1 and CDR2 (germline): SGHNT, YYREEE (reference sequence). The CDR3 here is CATGGGRGSYEQYF. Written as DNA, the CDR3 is TGTGCCACCGGGGGGGGGAGAGGGTCGTACGAGCAGTACTTC.